The 7 T cell receptor beta chains in this list originate from one sample, sequenced in a study of blood T cell repertoires in COVID-19. Clones were sequenced by immunoSEQ multiplex PCR, and TCRdb holds only the in-frame ones, with some missing. The sample holds roughly 230,000 clones, roughly 90% seen once. The sample was peripheral blood. Receptors originate from a man between 65 and 85 years old with acute or convalescent COVID-19.

The chain has TRBV14 and TRBJ2-5; 9 positions agree with TRBD1. The CDR3 is made up of 17 amino acids. Germline CDR1 reads SGHDN; CDR2 reads FVKESK. The V gene end was trimmed by 4 bases and the J gene end by 1 base; junction bases not matched to a gene: 10. This CDR3 reads CASSRAPGQGVQETQYF. The CDR3 bases are TGTGCCAGCAGCCGAGCTCCGGGACAGGGAGTCCAAGAGACCCAGTACTTC.

The rearrangement links TRBV2 to TRBJ1-5, with 9 bases fitting TRBD1. Trimming took 6 bases from V and 4 from J; bases not matched to a gene: 7. The CDR3 runs to 15 residues. From germline, CDR1 is SNHLY and CDR2 FYNNEI. The CDR3 protein is CASRYNRGQNQPQHF. The CDR3 DNA reads TGTGCCAGCAGATATAACAGGGGGCAGAATCAGCCCCAGCATTTT.

The chain links TRBV28 to TRBJ2-7, with a tentative D call TRBD1 (6 bases). The CDR3 runs to 15 residues. Deletions cut 6 bases from V and 3 bases from J, with 18 bases between. CDR1 MDHEN and CDR2 SYDVKM come from the germline V gene. In DNA form, the CDR3 reads TGTGCCAGCAGGTCTGCTAGTAAACAGGGCTACGAGCAGTACTTC. Protein product: CASRSASKQGYEQYF.

The chain is built from TRBV18 and TRBJ2-7; 7 bases line up with TRBD1. This CDR3 is 14 amino acids long. The germline gives CDR1 KGHSH, CDR2 LQKENI. Losses at the gene ends were 4 bases for V and 6 bases for J; bases not matched to a gene: 9. CDR3 sequence reads: CASSLRQGWFEQYF. The CDR3 coding sequence is TGTGCCAGCTCACTCCGACAGGGCTGGTTCGAGCAGTACTTC. The full variable domain, with the rest looked up from reference TRBV18 and TRBJ2-7, is NAGVMQNPRHLVRRRGQEARLRCSPMKGHSHVYWYRQLPEEGLKFMVYLQKENIIDESGMPKERFSAEFPKEGPSILRIQQVVRGDSAAYFCASSLRQGWFEQYFGPGTRLTVT.

The chain employs TRBV6-5 and TRBJ2-1; possibly TRBD2 for D (6 bases). This CDR3 is 13 amino acids long. CDR1 and CDR2 (germline): MNHEY, SVGAGI. Trimming removed 9 bases from V and 5 bases from J, with 14 bases in between. CDR3 in amino acids: CASTGLLDNEQFF. The CDR3 DNA reads TGTGCCAGTACGGGACTCCTCGACAATGAGCAGTTCTTC.

The chain couples TRBV7-2 to TRBJ1-5; D gene uncertain. This CDR3 comprises 15 residues. Trimming cost V 6 bases and J 7 bases, with 19 bases left between them. Germline V gene data show CDR1 as SGHTA and CDR2 as FQGNSA. CDR3: CASSNDPAGYQPQHF. CDR3 sequence (DNA): TGTGCCAGCAGTAACGACCCCGCGGGTTACCAGCCCCAGCATTTT.

The chain has TRBV28 and TRBJ2-7; 11 bases are a match to TRBD1. The germline CDR1 and CDR2 sequences are MDHEN and SYDVKM. The CDR3 spans 15 residues. J lost 4 bases, V lost 3 bases, and 5 bases had no gene match. CDR3 DNA sequence: TGTGCCAGCAGTTTGCGGGGGACAGGGGGGTACGAGCAGTACTTC. Amino acid sequence: CASSLRGTGGYEQYF.